Below, 15 T cell receptor beta chains from the same sample are listed, as sequenced in a study of T cell responses to AZD1222 COVID-19 vaccine. Method: immunoSEQ multiplex PCR; TCRdb's copy keeps in-frame clones and lacks some. The sample includes 100,000 to 150,000 clones, about 90% of them seen just once. The input for sequencing was peripheral blood, taken on day 0 of AZD1222 vaccination. These TCRs come from an adult in good health.

V is TRBV3-1 (or the pseudogene TRBV3-2) and J is TRBJ1-2; D gene uncertain. This CDR3 has 11 residues. Germline CDR1 reads LGHDT; CDR2 reads YNNKEL (reference sequence). V was trimmed by 0 bases and J by 8 bases, leaving 4 bases between them. The CDR3 reads CASSQDWGYTF. The DNA of the CDR3 is TGTGCCAGCAGCCAAGATTGGGGCTACACCTTC.

The chain uses TRBV3-1 (or the pseudogene TRBV3-2) and TRBJ2-4; 8 nucleotides match TRBD2. The V gene's germline CDR1 is LGHDT and CDR2 YNNKEL (reference sequence). CDR3 length equals 15 residues. Trimming at V came to 4 bases and at J to 6 bases, leaving 8 bases not matched to a gene. The CDR3: CASSRGLEGGNIQYF. Written as DNA, the CDR3 is TGTGCCAGCAGCCGGGGACTAGAAGGAGGAAACATTCAGTACTTC.

This chain uses TRBV20-1 with TRBJ1-1; unclear D gene. V lost 3 bases and J lost 7, with 15 bases in between. Germline V gene lookup returns CDR1 DFQATT and CDR2 SNEGSKA (reference sequence). CDR3 length: 13 amino acids. The CDR3 region has the DNA TGCAGTGCTAGTGACTTCCAAACTCTTGAAGCTTTCTTT. It codes for CSASDFQTLEAFF.

There are a few counts of this clone. The chain combines TRBV7-2 with TRBJ2-1; 9 positions agree with TRBD1. J lost 1 base, V lost 5 bases, and 6 bases had no gene match. The CDR3 is 16 amino acids. Per germline, CDR1 SGHTA and CDR2 FQGNSA. CDR3 sequence (DNA): TGTGCCAGCAGCCTCCAAGACAGGGGGTCCTACAATGAGCAGTTCTTC. It encodes CASSLQDRGSYNEQFF.

V gene TRBV6-8 combines with J gene TRBJ2-1; TRBD2 matches at 10 bases. J gave up 2 bases and V 2 bases, and 6 bases lay outside the gene matches. The CDR3 runs 17 residues. The germline V gene has CDR1 MNHGY and CDR2 SAAAGT. As DNA, the CDR3 is TGTGCCAGCAGTTACAAATCTAGCGGGAGAACCTACAATGAGCAGTTCTTC. Protein sequence: CASSYKSSGRTYNEQFF.

The chain carries TRBV6-5 and TRBJ2-7, with 9 bases that match TRBD1. The length of the CDR3 is 15 residues. V was clipped by 0 bases and J by 7 bases; unmatched bases: 7. In germline, CDR1 is MNHEY, CDR2 SVGAGI. CDR3 nucleotide sequence: TGTGCCAGCAGTTACTCGCCGGGACAGGGCGGTGAGCAGTACTTC. Its translation: CASSYSPGQGGEQYF.

The V call is TRBV5-5, the J call TRBJ1-2; the match to TRBD1 covers 7 bases. The CDR3 contains 14 residues. Per germline, CDR1 SGHKS and CDR2 YYEKEE (reference sequence). Trimming cost V 3 bases and J 4 bases; bases outside gene matches: 6. CDR3 amino acids: CASSYATGSYGYTF. The CDR3 bases are TGTGCCAGCAGCTACGCGACAGGGAGCTATGGCTACACCTTC.

The V call is TRBV28, the J call TRBJ2-5, with D possibly being TRBD2 (6 bases). CDR3 length: 14 residues. The germline CDR1 and CDR2 sequences are MDHEN and SYDVKM. V was shortened by 5 bases and J by 2 bases, with 12 bases between the two germline ends. DNA for the CDR3: TGTGCCAGCAGTGGGAGGACGAATCAAGAGACCCAGTACTTC. Translated, it gives CASSGRTNQETQYF. The variable domain in full, completed from reference TRBV28 and TRBJ2-5, reads DVKVTQSSRYLVKRTGEKVFLECVQDMDHENMFWYRQDPGLGLRLIYFSYDVKMKEKGDIPEGYSVSREKKERFSLILESASTNQTSMYLCASSGRTNQETQYFGPGTRLLVL.

The chain recombines TRBV6-4 with TRBJ1-5; D gene unclear. Germline CDR1 reads MRHNA; CDR2 reads SNTAGT. Between the trimmed V and J ends, which lost 10 bases and 7 bases, there was a span of 11 bases. The CDR3 runs 11 residues. The CDR3 region has the DNA TGTGCCATCCTGGGGAGCCAGCCCCAGCATTTT. The encoded protein is CAILGSQPQHF.

This clone has just one count. The rearrangement uses TRBV14 and TRBJ2-7; D remains unclear. The CDR3 is made up of 11 amino acids. Per germline, CDR1 SGHDN and CDR2 FVKESK. Trimming stripped 1 base from V and 4 bases from J, with 2 bases between. The CDR3 reads CASSQGYEQYF. CDR3 DNA: TGTGCCAGCAGCCAAGGGTACGAGCAGTACTTC.

The J gene is TRBJ2-3, the V gene TRBV9, with 7 bases aligning to TRBD2. With 0 bases clipped from V and 10 bases from J, the junction kept 5 bases outside the gene matches. Germline-derived CDR1 and CDR2 are SGDLS and YYNGEE. The CDR3 totals 13 residues. CDR3 coding DNA: TGTGCCAGCAGCGTAGCTCCCCGGGAGGCGCAGTATTTT. Its translation: CASSVAPREAQYF.

This chain links TRBV7-6 with TRBJ1-3; 8 nucleotides line up with TRBD1. The germline V gene encodes CDR1 SGHVS and CDR2 FNYEAQ. This CDR3 is 15 amino acids long. The junction had 5 bases not matched to a gene; V was cut back by 5 bases and J by 2 bases. The CDR3, as DNA: TGTGCCAGCAGCCAAGAGACAGGGGCTGGAAACACCATATATTTT. It translates to CASSQETGAGNTIYF.

The chain has TRBV5-1 and TRBJ1-4; 7 nucleotides match TRBD1. The CDR3 has 15 amino acids. The germline CDR1 and CDR2 sequences are SGHRS and YFSETQ. Trimming at V came to 5 bases and at J to 5 bases, leaving 9 bases not matched to a gene. The CDR3 loop is CASRQSGQRNEKLFF. The CDR3 DNA is TGCGCCAGCAGACAATCGGGACAGAGAAATGAAAAACTGTTTTTT.

This clone was counted a single time. The chain carries TRBV11-2 and TRBJ1-1; D is ambiguous. The CDR3 loop spans 13 amino acids. V lost 7 bases and J 0 bases, leaving 9 bases between the germline ends. CDR1 and CDR2 from the germline V gene are SGHAT and FQNNGV. CDR3 loop: CASTPRLNTEAFF. CDR3 bases: TGTGCCAGCACCCCCCGGTTGAACACTGAAGCTTTCTTT.

V gene TRBV19 combines with J gene TRBJ2-7; maybe TRBD1 (6 bases). Germline CDR1 is LNHDA and CDR2 is SQIVND (reference sequence). The CDR3 runs to 17 residues. Deletions cut 6 bases from V and 3 bases from J, with 24 bases between. As DNA, the CDR3 is TGTGCCAGTAGCTCCCGGGCCCCCGTGGACAGCTACTACGAGCAGTACTTC. Its protein is CASSSRAPVDSYYEQYF.